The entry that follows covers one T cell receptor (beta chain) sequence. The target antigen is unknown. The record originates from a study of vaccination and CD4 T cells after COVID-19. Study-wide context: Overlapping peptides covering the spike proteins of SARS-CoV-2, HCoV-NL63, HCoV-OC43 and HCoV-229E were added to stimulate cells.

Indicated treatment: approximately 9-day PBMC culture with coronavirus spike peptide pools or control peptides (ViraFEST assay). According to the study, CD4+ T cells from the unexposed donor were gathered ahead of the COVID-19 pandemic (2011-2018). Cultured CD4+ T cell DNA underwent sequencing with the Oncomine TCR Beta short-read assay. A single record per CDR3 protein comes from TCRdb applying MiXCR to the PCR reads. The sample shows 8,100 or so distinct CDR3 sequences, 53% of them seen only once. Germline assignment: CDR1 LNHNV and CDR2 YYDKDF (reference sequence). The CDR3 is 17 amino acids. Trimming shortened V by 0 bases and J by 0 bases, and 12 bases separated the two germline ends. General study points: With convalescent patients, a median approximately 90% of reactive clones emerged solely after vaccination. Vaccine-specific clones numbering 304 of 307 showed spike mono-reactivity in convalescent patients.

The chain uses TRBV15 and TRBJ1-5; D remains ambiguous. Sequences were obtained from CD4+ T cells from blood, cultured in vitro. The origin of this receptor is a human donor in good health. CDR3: CATSRERAGYSNQPQHF. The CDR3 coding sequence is TGTGCCACCAGCAGAGAAAGAGCGGGTTATAGCAATCAGCCCCAGCATTTT.